The 2 T cell receptor beta chains presented below share a single source sample, sequenced in a study of blood T cell repertoires in COVID-19. Here immunoSEQ multiplex PCR was the method, and the copy in TCRdb shows in-frame clones only, minus some. The table lists roughly 100,000 clones, approximately 82% of them singletons. The sample was peripheral blood. These receptors originate from a woman older than 75 with acute or convalescent COVID-19.

The J gene is TRBJ2-2, the V gene TRBV9, with D perhaps TRBD1 (6 bases). The ends were cut back, 7 bases at V and 5 bases at J, with 15 bases in the middle. CDR3 length: 14 residues. Per germline, CDR1 SGDLS and CDR2 YYNGEE. Here the CDR3 reads CASRQDSATGELFF. The DNA for the CDR3 is TGTGCCAGCCGACAGGATTCGGCAACCGGGGAGCTGTTTTTT.

The chain combines TRBV4-2 with TRBJ2-1; TRBD2 agrees at 7 bases. V lost 1 base, J lost 6 bases, and 6 bases stayed unmatched. The CDR3 spans 15 residues. Germline CDR1 and CDR2: LGHNA and YNFKEQ. CDR3 residues: CASSQATGTTNEQFF. CDR3 bases: TGTGCCAGCAGCCAAGCGACCGGGACTACCAATGAGCAGTTCTTC.